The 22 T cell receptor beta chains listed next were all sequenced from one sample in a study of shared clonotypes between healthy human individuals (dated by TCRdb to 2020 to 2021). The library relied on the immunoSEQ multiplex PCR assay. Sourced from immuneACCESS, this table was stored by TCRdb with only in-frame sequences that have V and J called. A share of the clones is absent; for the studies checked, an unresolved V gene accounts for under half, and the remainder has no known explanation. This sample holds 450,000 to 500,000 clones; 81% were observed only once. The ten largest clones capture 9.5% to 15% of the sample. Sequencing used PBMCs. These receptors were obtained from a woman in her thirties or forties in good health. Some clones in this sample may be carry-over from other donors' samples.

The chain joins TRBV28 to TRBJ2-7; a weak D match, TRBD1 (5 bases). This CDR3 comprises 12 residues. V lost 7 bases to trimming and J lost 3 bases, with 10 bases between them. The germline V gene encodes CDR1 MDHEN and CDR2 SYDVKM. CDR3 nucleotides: TGTGCCAGCACGCAGGGTAACTACGAGCAGTACTTC. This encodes CASTQGNYEQYF.

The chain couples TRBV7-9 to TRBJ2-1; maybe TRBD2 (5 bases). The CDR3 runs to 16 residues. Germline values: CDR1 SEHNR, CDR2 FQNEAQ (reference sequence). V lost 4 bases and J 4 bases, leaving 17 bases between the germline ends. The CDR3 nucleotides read TGTGCCAGCAGCTCTGATAGAGAGCTAGCTTACAATGAGCAGTTCTTC. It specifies CASSSDRELAYNEQFF.

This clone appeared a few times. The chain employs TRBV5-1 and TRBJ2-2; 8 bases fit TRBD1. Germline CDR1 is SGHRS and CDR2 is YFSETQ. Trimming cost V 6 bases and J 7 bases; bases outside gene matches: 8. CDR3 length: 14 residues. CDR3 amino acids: CASTPDRAGGELFF. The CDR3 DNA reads TGCGCCAGCACCCCGGACAGGGCTGGCGGGGAGCTGTTTTTT.

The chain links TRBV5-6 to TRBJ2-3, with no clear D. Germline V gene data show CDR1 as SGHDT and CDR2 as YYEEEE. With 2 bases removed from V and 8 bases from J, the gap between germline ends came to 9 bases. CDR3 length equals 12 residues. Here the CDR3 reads CASSFTDGTQYF. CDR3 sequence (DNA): TGTGCCAGCAGCTTTACTGACGGTACGCAGTATTTT.

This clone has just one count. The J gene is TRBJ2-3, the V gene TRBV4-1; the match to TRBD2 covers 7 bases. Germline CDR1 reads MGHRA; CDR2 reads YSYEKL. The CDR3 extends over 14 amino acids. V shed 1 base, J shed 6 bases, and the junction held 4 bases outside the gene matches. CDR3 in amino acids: CASSQAPLADTQYF. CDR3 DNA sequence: TGCGCCAGCAGCCAAGCCCCACTAGCGGATACGCAGTATTTT.

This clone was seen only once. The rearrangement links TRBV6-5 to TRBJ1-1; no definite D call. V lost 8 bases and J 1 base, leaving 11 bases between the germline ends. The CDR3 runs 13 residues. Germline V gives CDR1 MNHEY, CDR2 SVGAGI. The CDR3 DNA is TGTGCCAGCGGTACGGGCTCGAACACTGAAGCTTTCTTT. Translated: CASGTGSNTEAFF.

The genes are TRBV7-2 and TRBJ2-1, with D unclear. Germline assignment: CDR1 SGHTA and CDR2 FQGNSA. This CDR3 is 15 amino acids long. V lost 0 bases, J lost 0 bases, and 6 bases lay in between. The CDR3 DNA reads TGTGCCAGCAGCTTAGCGGCCAACTCCTACAATGAGCAGTTCTTC. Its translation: CASSLAANSYNEQFF.

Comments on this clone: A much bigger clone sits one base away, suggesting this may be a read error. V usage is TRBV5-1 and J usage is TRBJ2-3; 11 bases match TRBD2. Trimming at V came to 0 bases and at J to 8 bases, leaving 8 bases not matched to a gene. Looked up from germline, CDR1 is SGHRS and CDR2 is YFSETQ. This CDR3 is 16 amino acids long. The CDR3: CASSLGVGTSGCTQYF. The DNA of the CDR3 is TGCGCCAGCAGCTTGGGAGTAGGGACTAGCGGTTGTACGCAGTATTTT.

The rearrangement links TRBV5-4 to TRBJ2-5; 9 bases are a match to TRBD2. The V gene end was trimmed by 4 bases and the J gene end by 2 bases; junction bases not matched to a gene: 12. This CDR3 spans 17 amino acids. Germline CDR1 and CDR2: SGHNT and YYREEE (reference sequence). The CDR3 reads CASSRGSLREGQETQYF. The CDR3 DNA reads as TGTGCCAGCAGCCGGGGCTCTTTGCGGGAGGGACAAGAGACCCAGTACTTC.

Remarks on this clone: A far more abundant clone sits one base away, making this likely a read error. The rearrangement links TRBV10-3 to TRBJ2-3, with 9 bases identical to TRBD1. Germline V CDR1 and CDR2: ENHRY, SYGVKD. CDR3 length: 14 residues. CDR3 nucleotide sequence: TGTGCCGTCAGCGGGACAGGGACAACAGATACGCAGTATTTT. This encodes CAVSGTGTTDTQYF.

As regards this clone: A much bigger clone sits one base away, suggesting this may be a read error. The CDR3 DNA reads TGTACCAGCAGCGTTAGCGGGACCGAGACCCAGTACTTC. Translated: CTSSVSGTETQYF. The rearrangement links TRBV9 to TRBJ2-5, with 8 bases aligning to TRBD2. The V gene's germline CDR1 is SGDLS and CDR2 YYNGEE. The CDR3 is made up of 13 amino acids.

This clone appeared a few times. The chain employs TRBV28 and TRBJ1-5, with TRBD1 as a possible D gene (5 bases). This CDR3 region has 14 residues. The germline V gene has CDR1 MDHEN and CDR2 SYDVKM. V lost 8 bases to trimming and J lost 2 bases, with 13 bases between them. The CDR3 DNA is TGTGCCAGCCTGTGGGGGGATGGCAATCAGCCCCAGCATTTT. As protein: CASLWGDGNQPQHF.

The chain's CDR3 is CASSLADRAASYEQYF. For the CDR3, the DNA is TGCGCCAGCAGCTTGGCCGACAGGGCCGCCTCCTACGAGCAGTACTTC. This sequence joins TRBV5-1 and TRBJ2-7; TRBD1 aligns across 7 bases. This CDR3 region has 16 residues. Trimming removed 0 bases from V and 0 bases from J; junction bases left unmatched: 6. Germline V gene sequence: CDR1 SGHRS, CDR2 YFSETQ.

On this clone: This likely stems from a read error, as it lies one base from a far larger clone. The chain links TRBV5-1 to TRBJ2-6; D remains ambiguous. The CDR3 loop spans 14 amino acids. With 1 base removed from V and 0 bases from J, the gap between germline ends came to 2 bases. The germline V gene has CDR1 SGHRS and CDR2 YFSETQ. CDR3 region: CASSLRSGANVLTF. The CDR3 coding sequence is TGCGCCAGCAGCTTGCGCTCTGGGGCCAACGTCCTGACTTTC.

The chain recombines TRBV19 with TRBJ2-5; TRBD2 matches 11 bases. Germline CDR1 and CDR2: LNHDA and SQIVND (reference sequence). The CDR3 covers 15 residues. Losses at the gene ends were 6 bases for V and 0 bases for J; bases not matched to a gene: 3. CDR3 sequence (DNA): TGTGCCAGTAGCCGGACTAGCGGGTACCAAGAGACCCAGTACTTC. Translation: CASSRTSGYQETQYF.

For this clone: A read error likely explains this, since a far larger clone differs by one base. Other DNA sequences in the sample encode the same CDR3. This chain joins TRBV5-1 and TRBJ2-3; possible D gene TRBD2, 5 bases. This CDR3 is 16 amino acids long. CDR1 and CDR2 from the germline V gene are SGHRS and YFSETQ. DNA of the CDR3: TGTGCCAGCAGCTTGGAACTAGGCCCTGGCACAGATACGCAGTATTTT. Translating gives CASSLELGPGTDTQYF.

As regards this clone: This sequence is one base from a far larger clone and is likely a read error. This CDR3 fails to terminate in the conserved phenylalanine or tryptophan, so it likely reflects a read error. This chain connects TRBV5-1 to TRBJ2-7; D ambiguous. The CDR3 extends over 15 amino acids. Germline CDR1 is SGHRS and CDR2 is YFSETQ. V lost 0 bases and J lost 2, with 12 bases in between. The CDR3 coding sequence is TGCGCCAGCAGCTTGGAAGGATCCAGAGCCTACGAGCAGTACTTA. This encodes CASSLEGSRAYEQYL.

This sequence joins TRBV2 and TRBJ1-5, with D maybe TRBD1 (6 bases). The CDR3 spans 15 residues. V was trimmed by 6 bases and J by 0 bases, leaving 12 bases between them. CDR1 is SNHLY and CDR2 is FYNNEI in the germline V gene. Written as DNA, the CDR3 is TGTGCCAGCAGCTCGGGACACCTTAGCAATCAGCCCCAGCATTTT. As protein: CASSSGHLSNQPQHF.

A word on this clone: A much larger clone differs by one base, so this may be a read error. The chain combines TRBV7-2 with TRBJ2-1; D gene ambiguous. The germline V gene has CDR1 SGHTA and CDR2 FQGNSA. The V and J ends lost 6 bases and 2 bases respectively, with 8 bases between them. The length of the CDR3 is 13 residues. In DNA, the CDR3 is TGTGCCAGCAGTCTACAGACCTACAATGAGCAGTTCTTC. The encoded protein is CASSLQTYNEQFF.

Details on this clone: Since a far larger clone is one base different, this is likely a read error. The CDR3 DNA follows: TGTGCCAGCAGCCTCCTGGTACTGAATGAGCAGTTCTTC. It specifies CASSLLVLNEQFF. The chain is built from TRBV11-2 and TRBJ2-1; D is uncertain. The V end lost 5 bases, the J end lost 7 bases, and 12 bases lay between the germline ends. The CDR3 has 13 amino acids. Germline V gene lookup returns CDR1 SGHAT and CDR2 FQNNGV.

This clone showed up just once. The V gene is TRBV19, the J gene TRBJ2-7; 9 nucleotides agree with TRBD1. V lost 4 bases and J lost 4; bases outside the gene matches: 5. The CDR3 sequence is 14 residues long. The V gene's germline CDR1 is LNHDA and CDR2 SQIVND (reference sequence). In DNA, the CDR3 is TGTGCCAGTAGTAACTTCGGGACAGGGTACGAGCAGTACTTC. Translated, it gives CASSNFGTGYEQYF.

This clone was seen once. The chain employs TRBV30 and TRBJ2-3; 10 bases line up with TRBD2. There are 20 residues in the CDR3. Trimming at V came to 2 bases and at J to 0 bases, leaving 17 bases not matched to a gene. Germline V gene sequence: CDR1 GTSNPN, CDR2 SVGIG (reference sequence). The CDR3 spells CAWSPLFPSGRGSSTDTQYF. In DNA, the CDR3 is TGTGCCTGGAGTCCTCTTTTTCCTAGCGGGAGAGGATCTAGCACAGATACGCAGTATTTT.